This T cell receptor beta chain was sequenced during a study of T cells after yellow fever vaccination (dated by TCRdb to between 2017 and 2020). About the study as a whole: The SMART-Seq v4 Ultra Low Input RNA kit was used to prepare libraries from fractions with low cell numbers. To track T-cell clones before and after primary and booster YFV17D yellow fever vaccination, bulk TCR alpha and beta repertoires were sequenced longitudinally. Two healthy male donors, one aged 18 to 30 and one aged 30 to 40 years, made up the cohort. Blood was drawn at multiple timepoints before and after primary and secondary immunization, with bulk PBMC replicates and cell subsets isolated.

Points on this clonotype: There is no known antigen for this receptor. Base qualities were left out, and no much larger clone turns up one base away.

The CDR3 covers 15 residues, taking in both the cysteine and the phenylalanine. The CDR3 DNA has 45 bases and is translated from base 1. The V end loses 0 bases and the J end loses 5 bases, and a stretch of 13 bases separates them. CDR1 and CDR2 are read off the germline V gene as LGHNA and YNFKEQ. TCR cDNA was made using 5'RACE template switching, a step that added a universal primer site and unique molecular identifiers. Priming of cDNA synthesis was performed from both the TCR alpha and TCR beta constant segments. Libraries were amplified in two PCR steps, with sample barcodes and sequencing adapters added in the second step. Sequencing of the libraries was done on either Illumina HiSeq 2500 (2x100 bp) or NovaSeq (2x150 bp). Per the original workflow: MIGEC was used to demultiplex reads and collapse the reads into UMI consensus sequences, and MiXCR was used for V(D)J alignment. Vaccine-responding clonotypes were defined with edgeR using replicate PBMC samples, requiring FDR below 0.01 and a log2 fold change above 5 up to day 15. Each bulk clonotype received a CD4 or CD8 identity based on whether the sequenced CD4 or CD8 repertoire contained that clonotype at higher abundance. TCRdb took the public reads, trimmed them with fastp at Q25, ran MiXCR for clone calling and kept in-frame beta chains. Under each unique CDR3 protein, matching rows form one entry showing the most common genes and DNA. The V and J calls come from TCRdb's annotation, not from the publication. This sample holds about 630,000 distinct CDR3 sequences; approximately 13% were observed only once. The leading ten clones occupy about 15% of the sample.

The label giving this sample's treatment or condition can be read as: live attenuated yellow fever vaccine strain. Two biological replicates of bulk PBMCs were collected at each blood-draw timepoint. PBMCs were isolated from peripheral blood using a standard Ficoll-Paque protocol. TriZol was used to extract RNA from bulk PBMCs, CD4 and CD8 fractions, and dextramer-positive and dextramer-negative fractions. Beyond this particular receptor, the publication reports: Only two donors were included in the study, so the extent to which the findings can be generalized is limited. The secondary T-cell response was weaker than the primary response but faster, peaking on day 5 instead of day 15. After the booster, most clones that had expanded after primary vaccination were detected again (about 95% of CD4 and 88% of CD8), suggesting broad maintenance of memory. A small share of clonotypes occurred in both CD4 and CD8 compartments, likely arising from convergent recombination. Computational filtering was required because FACS-sorted repertoires could contain abundant contaminating clonotypes from the bulk population.

The sequence links TRBV4-2 to TRBJ2-5; TRBD1 could be the D gene, as 5 bases match. This sequence originates from a young man who received the YFV17D yellow fever vaccine. The sample consisted of PBMCs, taken on the day of the yellow fever booster vaccination. The CDR3 region has the sequence CASSQEAGIGETQYF. The DNA sequence is TGTGCCAGCAGCCAAGAAGCAGGGATAGGGGAGACCCAGTACTTC.